A single sample gave rise to the 6 T cell receptor beta chains below, sequenced in a study of cytomegalovirus exposure and HLA in healthy donors. PCR involved 60 Vbeta and 13 Jbeta primers. The table came from immunoSEQ multiplex PCR; TCRdb's copy has only in-frame clones and leaves some out. Of under 200,000 clones detected, over 70% appear once; the ten largest clones hold 1% to 1.5%. Sequencing used PBMCs. The receptor source for this set is a man aged 45-65 years in good health and CMV-seropositive.

The chain couples TRBV2 to TRBJ2-7; TRBD1 might be the D (6 bases). V was cut by 5 bases and J by 2 bases, with 13 bases left in between. This CDR3 is 14 amino acids long. Germline CDR1 SNHLY, CDR2 FYNNEI. The CDR3 is CASSPRAGAYEQYF. CDR3 nucleotides: TGTGCCAGCAGTCCGCGGGCAGGGGCCTACGAGCAGTACTTC.

The chain is built from TRBV7-3 and TRBJ2-1, with 12 nucleotides matching TRBD2. CDR1 SGHTA and CDR2 FQGTGA come from the germline V gene. The V gene end was trimmed by 5 bases and the J gene end by 7 bases; junction bases not matched to a gene: 3. This CDR3 region has 14 residues. CDR3 coding DNA: TGTGCCAGCAGCCAGGGGACTAGCGGGAATGAGCAGTTCTTC. It codes for CASSQGTSGNEQFF.

Note on this clone: A read error may produce the germline difference seen at one junction end. The V and J genes are TRBV19 and TRBJ2-7; maybe TRBD1 (5 bases). This CDR3 is 15 amino acids long. CDR1 LNHDA and CDR2 SQIVND come from the germline V gene (reference sequence). This CDR3 is CASNISPLTVYEQYF. Here the CDR3 DNA reads TGTGCCAGTAATATATCTCCACTGACAGTCTACGAGCAGTACTTC.

This chain links TRBV11-2 with TRBJ2-7, with D possibly TRBD1 on 6 matching bases. With 5 bases removed from V and 1 base from J, the gap between germline ends came to 9 bases. The CDR3 spans 13 residues. The germline gives CDR1 SGHAT, CDR2 FQNNGV. The DNA of the CDR3 is TGTGCCAGCAGCCCCGACAGGTCCTACGAGCAGTACTTC. Its protein is CASSPDRSYEQYF.

The J gene is TRBJ2-4, the V gene TRBV6-5, with a weak D call TRBD2 (6 bases). The germline V gene has CDR1 MNHEY and CDR2 SVGAGI. The V gene lost 7 bases and the J gene lost 3 bases, with 13 bases spanning the gap. This CDR3 comprises 14 residues. CDR3 protein: CASTFRGNKNIQYF. In nucleotides, the CDR3 is TGTGCCAGCACCTTCCGGGGGAACAAAAACATTCAGTACTTC.

This chain joins TRBV5-1 and TRBJ2-7, with TRBD1 as a possible D gene (6 bases). The germline V gene has CDR1 SGHRS and CDR2 YFSETQ. Trimming took off 2 bases at V and 5 bases at J, with 14 bases between the two ends. This CDR3 is 14 amino acids long. The CDR3 loop reads CASSFGGAPHEQYF. The CDR3 DNA follows: TGCGCCAGCAGCTTTGGGGGCGCCCCCCACGAGCAGTACTTC. Full variable domain (remainder filled in from reference TRBV5-1 and TRBJ2-7): KAGVTQTPRYLIKTRGQQVTLSCSPISGHRSVSWYQQTPGQGLQFLFEYFSETQRNKGNFPGRFSGRQFSNSRSEMNVSTLELGDSALYLCASSFGGAPHEQYFGPGTRLTVT.